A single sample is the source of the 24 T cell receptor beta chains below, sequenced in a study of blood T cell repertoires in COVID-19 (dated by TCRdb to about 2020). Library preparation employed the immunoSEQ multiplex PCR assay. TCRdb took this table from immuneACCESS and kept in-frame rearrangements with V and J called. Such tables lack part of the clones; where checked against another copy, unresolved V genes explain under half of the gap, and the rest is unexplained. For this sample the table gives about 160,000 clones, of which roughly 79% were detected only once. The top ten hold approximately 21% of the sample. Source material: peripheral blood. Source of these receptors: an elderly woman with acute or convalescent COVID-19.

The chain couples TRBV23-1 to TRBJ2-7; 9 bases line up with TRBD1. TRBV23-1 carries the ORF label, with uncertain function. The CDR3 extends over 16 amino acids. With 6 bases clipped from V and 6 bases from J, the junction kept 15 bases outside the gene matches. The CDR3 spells CASSESPGQGSIEQYF. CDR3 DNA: TGCGCCAGCAGCGAAAGCCCGGGACAGGGATCGATCGAGCAGTACTTC.

The CDR3 DNA reads TGTGCCAGCAGTGAACGCCGAGCGGGAGCCCCCTACAATGAGCAGTTCTTC. Translated, it gives CASSERRAGAPYNEQFF. The V and J genes are TRBV6-1 and TRBJ2-1, with 8 nucleotides matching TRBD2. This CDR3 comprises 17 residues. V shed 2 bases and J 2 bases; nucleotides not matched to a gene: 8. Germline CDR1 MNHNS, CDR2 SASEGT.

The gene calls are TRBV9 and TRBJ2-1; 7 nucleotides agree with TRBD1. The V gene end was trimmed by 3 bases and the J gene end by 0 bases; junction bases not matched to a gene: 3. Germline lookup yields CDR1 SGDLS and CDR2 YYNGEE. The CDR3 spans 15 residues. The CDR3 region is CASSAGQSSYNEQFF. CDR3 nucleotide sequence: TGTGCCAGCAGCGCGGGACAGAGCTCCTACAATGAGCAGTTCTTC.

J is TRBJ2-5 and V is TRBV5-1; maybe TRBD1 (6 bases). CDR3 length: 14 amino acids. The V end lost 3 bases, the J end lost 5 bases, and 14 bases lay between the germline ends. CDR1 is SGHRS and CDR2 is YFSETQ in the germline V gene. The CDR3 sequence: CASSSPTGPETQYF. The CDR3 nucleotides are TGCGCCAGCAGCTCCCCGACAGGCCCGGAGACCCAGTACTTC.

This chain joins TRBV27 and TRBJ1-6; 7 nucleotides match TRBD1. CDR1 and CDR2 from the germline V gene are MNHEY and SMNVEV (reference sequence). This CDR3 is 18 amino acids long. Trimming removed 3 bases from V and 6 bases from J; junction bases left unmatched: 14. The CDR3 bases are TGTGCCAGCAGTTTTTTAACAGGGGCCGCCGATTTTAATTCACCCCTCCACTTT. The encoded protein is CASSFLTGAADFNSPLHF.

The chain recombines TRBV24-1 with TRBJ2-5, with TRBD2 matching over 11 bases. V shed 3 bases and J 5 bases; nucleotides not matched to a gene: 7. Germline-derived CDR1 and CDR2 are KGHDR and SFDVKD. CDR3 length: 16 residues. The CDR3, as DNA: TGTGCCACCAGTGATGGGGCTAGCGGGAGGCTGGAGACCCAGTACTTC. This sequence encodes CATSDGASGRLETQYF.

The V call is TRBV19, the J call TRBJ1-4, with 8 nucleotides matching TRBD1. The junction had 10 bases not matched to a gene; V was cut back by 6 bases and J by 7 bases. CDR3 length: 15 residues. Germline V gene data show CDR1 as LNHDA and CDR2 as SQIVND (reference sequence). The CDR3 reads CASRGGQGRVEKLFF. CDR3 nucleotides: TGTGCCAGTAGGGGCGGACAGGGTAGAGTTGAAAAACTGTTTTTT.

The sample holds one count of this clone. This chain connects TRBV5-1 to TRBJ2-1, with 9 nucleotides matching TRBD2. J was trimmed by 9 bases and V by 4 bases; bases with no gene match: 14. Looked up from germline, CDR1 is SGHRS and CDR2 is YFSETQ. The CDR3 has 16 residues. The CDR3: CASSLLRAGGIGEQFF. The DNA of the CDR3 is TGCGCCAGCAGCCTCCTGCGAGCGGGAGGAATTGGTGAGCAGTTCTTC. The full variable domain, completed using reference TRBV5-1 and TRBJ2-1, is KAGVTQTPRYLIKTRGQQVTLSCSPISGHRSVSWYQQTPGQGLQFLFEYFSETQRNKGNFPGRFSGRQFSNSRSEMNVSTLELGDSALYLCASSLLRAGGIGEQFFGPGTRLTVL.

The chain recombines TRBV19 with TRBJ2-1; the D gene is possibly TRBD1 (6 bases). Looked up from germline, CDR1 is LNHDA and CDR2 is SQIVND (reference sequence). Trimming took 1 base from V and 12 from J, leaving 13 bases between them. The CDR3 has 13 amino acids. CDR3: CASSIVGDTLQFF. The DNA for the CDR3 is TGTGCCAGTAGTATAGTGGGGGACACGTTGCAGTTCTTC.

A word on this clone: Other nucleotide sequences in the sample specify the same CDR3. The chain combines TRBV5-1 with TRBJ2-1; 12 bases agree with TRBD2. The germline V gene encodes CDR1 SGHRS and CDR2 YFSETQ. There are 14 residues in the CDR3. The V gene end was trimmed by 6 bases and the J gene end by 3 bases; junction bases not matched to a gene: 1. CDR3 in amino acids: CASKTSGSYNEQFF. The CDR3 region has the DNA TGCGCCAGCAAGACTAGCGGGAGCTACAATGAGCAGTTCTTC.

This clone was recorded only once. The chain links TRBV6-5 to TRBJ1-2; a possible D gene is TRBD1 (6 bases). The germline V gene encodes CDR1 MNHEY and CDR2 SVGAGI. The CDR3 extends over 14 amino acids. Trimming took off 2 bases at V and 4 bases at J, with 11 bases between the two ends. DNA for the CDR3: TGTGCCAGCAGTTACGGGGGGGCGGGCTATGGCTACACCTTC. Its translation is CASSYGGAGYGYTF.

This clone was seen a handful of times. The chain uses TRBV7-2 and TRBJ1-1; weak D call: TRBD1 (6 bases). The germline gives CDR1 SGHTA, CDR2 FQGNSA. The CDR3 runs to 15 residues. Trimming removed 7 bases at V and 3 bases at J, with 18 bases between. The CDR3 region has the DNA TGTGCCAGCACCCTTCGGACAGTCCAGTACACTGAAGCTTTCTTT. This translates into CASTLRTVQYTEAFF.

CDR3 in DNA: TGTGCCAGCGACTCGGGGGGGAGCATTCAGTACTTC. It encodes CASDSGGSIQYF. This chain joins TRBV19 and TRBJ2-4, with 8 bases identical to TRBD2. Germline trimming cut 9 bases from V and 9 bases from J; bases unmatched to any gene: 7. Looked up from germline, CDR1 is LNHDA and CDR2 is SQIVND (reference sequence). The CDR3 has 12 amino acids.

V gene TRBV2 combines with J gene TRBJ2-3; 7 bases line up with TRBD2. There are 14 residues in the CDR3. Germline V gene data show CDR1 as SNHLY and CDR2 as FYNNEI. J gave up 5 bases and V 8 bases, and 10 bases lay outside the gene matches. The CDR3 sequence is CASQASGAGDTQYF. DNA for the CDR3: TGTGCCAGCCAAGCTAGCGGAGCTGGAGATACGCAGTATTTT.

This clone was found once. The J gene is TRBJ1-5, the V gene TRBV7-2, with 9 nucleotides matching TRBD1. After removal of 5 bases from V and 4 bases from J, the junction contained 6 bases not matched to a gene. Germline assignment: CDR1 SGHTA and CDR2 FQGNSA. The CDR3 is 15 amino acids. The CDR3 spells CASSLRTGENQPQHF. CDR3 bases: TGTGCCAGCAGCCTCAGGACAGGGGAAAATCAGCCCCAGCATTTT.

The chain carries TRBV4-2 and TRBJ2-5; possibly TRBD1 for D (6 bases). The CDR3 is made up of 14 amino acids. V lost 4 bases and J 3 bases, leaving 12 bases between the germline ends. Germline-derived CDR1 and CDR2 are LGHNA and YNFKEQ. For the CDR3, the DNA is TGTGCCAGCAGCCCCGCAGGGGAAAAAGAGACCCAGTACTTC. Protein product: CASSPAGEKETQYF.

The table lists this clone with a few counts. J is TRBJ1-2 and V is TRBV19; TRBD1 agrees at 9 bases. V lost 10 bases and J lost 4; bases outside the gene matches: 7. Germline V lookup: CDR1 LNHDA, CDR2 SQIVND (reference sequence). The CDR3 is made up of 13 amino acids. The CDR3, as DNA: TGTGCCATCAGGGACAGGGACCCCTATGGCTACACCTTC. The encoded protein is CAIRDRDPYGYTF.

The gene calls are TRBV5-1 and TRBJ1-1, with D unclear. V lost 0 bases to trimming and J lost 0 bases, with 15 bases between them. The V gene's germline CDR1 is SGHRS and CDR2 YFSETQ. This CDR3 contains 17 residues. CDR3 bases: TGCGCCAGCAGCTTGGTGGTTGGGAGGAGGATGAACACTGAAGCTTTCTTT. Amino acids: CASSLVVGRRMNTEAFF.

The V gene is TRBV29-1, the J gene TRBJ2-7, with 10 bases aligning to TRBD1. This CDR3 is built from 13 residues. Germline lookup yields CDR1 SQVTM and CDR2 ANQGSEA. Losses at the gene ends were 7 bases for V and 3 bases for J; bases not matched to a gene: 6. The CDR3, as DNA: TGCAGCGCCGAGGGGGACAGGGGCTACGAGCAGTACTTC. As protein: CSAEGDRGYEQYF.

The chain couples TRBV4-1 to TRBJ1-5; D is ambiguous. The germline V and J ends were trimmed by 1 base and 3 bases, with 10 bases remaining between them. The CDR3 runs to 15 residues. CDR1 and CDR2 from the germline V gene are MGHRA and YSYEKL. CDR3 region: CASSQGEVSNQPQHF. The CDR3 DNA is TGCGCCAGCAGCCAAGGGGAGGTTTCCAATCAGCCCCAGCATTTT.

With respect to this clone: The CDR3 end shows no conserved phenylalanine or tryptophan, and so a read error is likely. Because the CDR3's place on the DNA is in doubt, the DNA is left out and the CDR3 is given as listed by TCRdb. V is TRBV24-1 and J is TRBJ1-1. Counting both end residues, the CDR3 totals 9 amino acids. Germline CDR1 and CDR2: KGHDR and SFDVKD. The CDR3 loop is CATSDRDLL.

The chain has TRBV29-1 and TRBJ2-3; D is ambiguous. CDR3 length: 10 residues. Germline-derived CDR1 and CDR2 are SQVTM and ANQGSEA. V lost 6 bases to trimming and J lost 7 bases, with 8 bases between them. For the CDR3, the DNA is TGCAGCGTCCCGACATATACGCAGTATTTT. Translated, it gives CSVPTYTQYF.

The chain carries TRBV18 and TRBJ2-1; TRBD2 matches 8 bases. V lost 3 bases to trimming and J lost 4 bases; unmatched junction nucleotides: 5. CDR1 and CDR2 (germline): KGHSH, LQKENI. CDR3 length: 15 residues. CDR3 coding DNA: TGTGCCAGCTCACCGCTGGCTAGCGGGTACAATGAGCAGTTCTTC. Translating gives CASSPLASGYNEQFF.

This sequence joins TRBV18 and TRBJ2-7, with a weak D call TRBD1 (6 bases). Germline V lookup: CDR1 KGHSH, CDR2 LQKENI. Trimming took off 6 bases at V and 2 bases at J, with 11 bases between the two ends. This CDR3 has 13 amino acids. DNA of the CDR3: TGTGCCAGCTCTCGACAGGCCACCTACGAGCAGTACTTC. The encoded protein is CASSRQATYEQYF.